A selection of T cell receptor beta chains follows, all from one sample in a study of T cells in Graves' hyperthyroidism and ophthalmopathy. Via MiXCR, TCRdb re-called the multiplex PCR reads, giving one row per CDR3 protein. The repertoire holds 400,000 or so distinct CDR3 sequences, with over 12% as singletons. The sequencing sample was made of blood. Receptors originate from a man aged 45-65 years with Graves' ophthalmopathy. Both conserved end residues are part of each CDR3. A D gene is named only where the DNA matches it firmly. For some rows the clone size is stated as once, few or many, or as a class when expanded; others skip it.

many TRBJ2-3 TRBV5-8 NA CASMDYPDTQYF TGTGCCAGCATGGACTACCCAGATACGCAGTATTTT
few TRBJ2-7 TRBV30 NA CAWSGVGGQYF TGTGCCTGGAGTGGGGTCGGCGGGCAGTACTTC
many TRBJ2-2 TRBV2 NA CASTDSQNTGELFF TGTGCCAGCACTGACAGCCAAAACACCGGGGAGCTGTTTTTT
many TRBJ2-1 TRBV3-1 NA CASSQWASEGNEQFF TGTGCCAGCAGCCAATGGGCTAGCGAAGGCAATGAGCAGTTCTTC
many TRBJ2-1 TRBV7-8 TRBD2 CASSYGTSGNTYEQFF TGTGCCAGCAGCTATGGGACTAGCGGGAATACTTATGAGCAGTTCTTC
many TRBJ2-5 TRBV30 NA CAWSLTRATETQYF TGTGCCTGGAGTCTGACCCGGGCGACGGAGACCCAGTACTTC
few TRBJ2-1 TRBV3-1 NA CASSAQPYNEQFF TGTGCCAGCAGCGCACAACCCTACAATGAGCAGTTCTTC
many TRBJ2-7 TRBV6-1 TRBD2 CASATSGMTYEQYF TGTGCCAGTGCGACTAGCGGGATGACCTACGAGCAGTACTTC
many TRBJ2-3 TRBV11-2 TRBD2 CASSLVAGGPSADTQYF TGTGCCAGCAGCTTAGTTGCGGGAGGGCCCTCGGCAGATACGCAGTATTTT
many TRBJ1-5 TRBV30 NA CAWSGSGAQPQHF TGTGCCTGGAGTGGCTCAGGGGCTCAGCCCCAGCATTTT
many TRBJ2-5 TRBV7-8 NA CASKEGTSYQETQYF TGTGCCAGCAAGGAGGGGACTTCATACCAAGAGACCCAGTACTTC
NA TRBJ1-5 TRBV19 NA CASSTNEDPNQPQHF TGTGCCAGTAGTACCAATGAGGACCCCAATCAGCCCCAGCATTTT
many TRBJ2-7 TRBV28 NA CASRRRQTYEQYF TGTGCCAGCAGGCGACGACAAACCTACGAGCAGTACTTC
NA TRBJ2-7 TRBV5-1 NA CAGSLVSYAYEQYF TGCGCCGGCAGCTTGGTGAGCTATGCCTACGAGCAGTACTTC
many TRBJ2-7 TRBV11-2 NA CASTPGLGAEQYF TGTGCCAGCACCCCGGGGCTGGGGGCAGAGCAGTACTTC
NA TRBJ2-3 TRBV11-2 TRBD2 CASSPGLAGGVADTQYF TGTGCCAGCAGCCCTGGACTAGCGGGAGGGGTAGCAGATACGCAGTATTTT
many TRBJ2-7 TRBV20-1 TRBD2 CSSSGRGYEQYF TGCAGTAGTAGCGGGAGAGGCTACGAGCAGTACTTC